These T cell receptor beta chains were read from a single sample in a study of control samples from healthy donors and cancer patients. Profiled with immunoSEQ multiplex PCR; TCRdb holds only in-frame clones, not every one. The data show around 80,000 clones, roughly 84% seen once. Material for sequencing was blood. Receptors were obtained from a woman between 50 and 59 years old in good health. Both conserved end residues are part of each CDR3. D genes are given only for firm matches. Only some rows state a clone size, as once, few, many or a class for expanded clones.

length	V	J	D	size	DNA	CDR3
15	TRBV30	TRBJ2-2	-	-	TGTGCCTGGAGTGGCGATGTCTCGGTCACCGGGGAGCTGTTTTTT	CAWSGDVSVTGELFF
14	TRBV5-1	TRBJ2-1	-	once	TGCGCCAGCACGAACGGGGGAGTCTACAATGAGCAGTTCTTC	CASTNGGVYNEQFF
13	TRBV2	TRBJ2-2	TRBD2	-	TGTGCCAGCATGGGGACTAGCGCCGGGGAGCTGTTTTTT	CASMGTSAGELFF
15	TRBV5-1	TRBJ2-1	-	-	TGCGCCAGCAGCTTGGATAGTGTTGAGGTTAATGAGCAGTTCTTC	CASSLDSVEVNEQFF
16	TRBV7-2	TRBJ2-7	TRBD1	-	TGTGCCAGCAGCCCCAGAGGGACAGATAAATCCTACGAGCAGTACTTC	CASSPRGTDKSYEQYF
11	TRBV30	TRBJ2-7	-	few	TGTGCCTGGAGTGCCCTTTACGAGCAGTACTTC	CAWSALYEQYF
14	TRBV20-1	TRBJ2-3	-	-	TGCAGTGCTAGTTTGGACAGCCGCACAGATACGCAGTATTTT	CSASLDSRTDTQYF
16	TRBV18	TRBJ1-3	-	-	TGTGCCAGCTCTCCTAACCCTCTTGCGGCAGGAAACACCATATATTTT	CASSPNPLAAGNTIYF
16	TRBV5-4	TRBJ2-7	TRBD1	once	TGTGCCAGCAGCTTGGGGGGGACAGGGTCAGCTAACGAGCAGTACTTC	CASSLGGTGSANEQYF
15	TRBV7-9	TRBJ1-6	-	-	TGTGCCAGCAGCTCTGGGGGGGGGTATAATTCACCCCTCCACTTT	CASSSGGGYNSPLHF